The rows below give T cell receptor beta chains drawn from one sample of a study of T cells after yellow fever vaccination. Each CDR3 protein is one row after TCRdb ran MiXCR on the 5' RACE reads. The sample yields some 350,000 distinct CDR3 sequences, approximately 4% seen once. This specimen was PBMCs, taken 5 days after the yellow fever booster vaccination. Every receptor here comes from a man between 18 and 35 years old who received the YFV17D yellow fever vaccine. Each CDR3 is given with its conserved first and last residue. D genes are given only for firm matches. The listing skips clone size in some rows; elsewhere it reads once, few, many or a size class.

size	D	V	J	DNA	CDR3
many	NA	TRBV5-1	TRBJ2-3	TGCGCCAGCAGCAGTACCCCGGGGGATACGCAGTATTTT	CASSSTPGDTQYF
many	TRBD1	TRBV4-1	TRBJ2-1	TGCGCCAGCAGCCAGGGACAGGTCGGGGGTAATGAGCAGTTCTTC	CASSQGQVGGNEQFF
few	NA	TRBV5-4	TRBJ1-2	TGTGCCAGCAGCATTCGGGGGTCTAACTATGGCTACACCTTC	CASSIRGSNYGYTF
NA	TRBD1	TRBV20-1	TRBJ2-2	TGCAGTGCTCAGGGACAGGGGGGATCCGGGGAGCTGTTTTTT	CSAQGQGGSGELFF
few	NA	TRBV7-9	TRBJ2-2	TGTGCCAGCACCCCGCCGGGACACTCTTCAGGGGAGCTGTTTTTT	CASTPPGHSSGELFF
many	TRBD2	TRBV5-1	TRBJ2-7	TGCGCCAGCAGCCCGGTCGGGGAGGGCGAGCAGTACTTC	CASSPVGEGEQYF
few	NA	TRBV7-2	TRBJ2-2	TGTGCCAGCAGCTCCTACACGAACACCGGGGAGCTGTTTTTT	CASSSYTNTGELFF
NA	NA	TRBV20-1	TRBJ2-7	TGCAGTGCTAGATTGGGACATTCATACGAGCAGTACTTC	CSARLGHSYEQYF
many	TRBD1	TRBV5-1	TRBJ1-2	TGCGCCAGCAGCTGGGGGACAGGGTATGGCTACACCTTC	CASSWGTGYGYTF
many	NA	TRBV28	TRBJ2-1	TGTGCCAGCAGTTTATTACAGGCCTCCTACAATGAGCAGTTCTTC	CASSLLQASYNEQFF
NA	TRBD2	TRBV20-1	TRBJ2-3	TGCAGTGCTCCATTAGCGGGGCCCACAGATACGCAGTATTTT	CSAPLAGPTDTQYF
many	NA	TRBV20-1	TRBJ2-1	TGCAGTGCTAGAGAAGGGTGGGGAGGCACCTACAATGAGCAGTTCTTC	CSAREGWGGTYNEQFF
few	NA	TRBV15	TRBJ2-4	TGTGCCACCAGCACAGGTCTAGCCAAAAACATTCAGTACTTC	CATSTGLAKNIQYF
few	NA	TRBV5-5	TRBJ2-5	TGTGCCAGCAGCACGAAACTAAGGGGAGAGACCCAGTACTTC	CASSTKLRGETQYF
NA	NA	TRBV7-9	TRBJ1-2	TGTGCCAGCAGCTTAGTAAGGGATGGCTACACCTTC	CASSLVRDGYTF
NA	NA	TRBV4-3	TRBJ1-4	TGCGCCAGCAGCCAGGTCCCGGGGTTTAATGAAAAACTGTTTTTT	CASSQVPGFNEKLFF
NA	NA	TRBV14	TRBJ1-1	TGTGCCAGCAGTGAGAGAAACACTGAAGCTTTCTTT	CASSERNTEAFF
few	TRBD1	TRBV9	TRBJ2-7	TGTGCCAGCAGCGCCGCAGGGGGCTCGTACGAGCAGTACTTC	CASSAAGGSYEQYF
NA	TRBD2	TRBV7-8	TRBJ2-5	TGTGCCAATCCACCCCGCCTAGCGGGGGGGCCGGAGACCCAGTACTTC	CANPPRLAGGPETQYF
few	NA	TRBV7-9	TRBJ1-5	TGTGCCAGCAGCTTAATTGGAACGGATCAGCCCCAGCATTTT	CASSLIGTDQPQHF
NA	NA	TRBV7-7	TRBJ1-4	TGTGCTAGCAGCGTATCGCGGGACACCGAAAAACTGTTTTTT	CASSVSRDTEKLFF
many	NA	TRBV5-1	TRBJ1-6	TGCGCCAGCAGCGTTTGGTCTCTTTCACCCCTCCACTTT	CASSVWSLSPLHF
many	NA	TRBV10-3	TRBJ2-1	TGTGCCATCAGCAATAGTGGGGTGAATGAGCAGTTCTTC	CAISNSGVNEQFF